This TCR beta chain derives from a study of blood T cell repertoires in COVID-19. As for the study in general: The United States, Italy and Spain provided the acute and convalescent COVID-19 samples. T cells, B-cell-depleted T cells, or PBMCs supplied cDNA or gDNA.

Patients at the Seattle site were enrolled during active infection and followed longitudinally. V lost 3 bases and J lost 3, with 17 bases in between. This CDR3 region has 16 residues. Germline V CDR1 and CDR2: KGHSH, LQKENI. In the source study's methods: Counts of nucleated cells, estimated from reference gene primer amplification, were obtained. Measured with immunoSEQ multiplex PCR; TCRdb has only the in-frame clones, and not every one. Clonal size and the V and J genes are those of that table, whereas D and trimming came from the DNA. The profile shows about 250,000 clones, 88% of them singletons.

Material for sequencing was peripheral blood. The TCR was taken from a woman between 25 and 40 years old with COVID-19, enrolled during active disease. V usage is TRBV18 and J usage is TRBJ1-2, with TRBD1 as a possible D gene (6 bases). CDR3 nucleotide sequence: TGTGCCAGCTCACCCTCTCAGGGGCGGGTGGACTATGGCTACACCTTC. Translation gives CASSPSQGRVDYGYTF.